This TCR beta chain comes out of a study of T cells after somatic rescue of genetic block. The V gene lost 4 bases and the J gene lost 2 bases, with 16 bases spanning the gap. This CDR3 has 15 residues. Germline V gene lookup returns CDR1 SGHRS and CDR2 YFSETQ. Produced via immunoSEQ multiplex PCR; TCRdb's table is partial and in-frame only. Seen here are roughly 110,000 clones, around nine tenths observed once, and the top ten hold about 1.5%. This sequence originates from a young woman. The rearrangement uses TRBV5-1 and TRBJ2-7; possibly TRBD2 for D (6 bases). The sample comprised peripheral blood mononuclear cells (PBMCs). CDR3 loop: CASSQGRGLTYEQYF. The DNA for the CDR3 is TGCGCCAGCAGCCAGGGACGGGGGTTAACCTACGAGCAGTACTTC.